This T cell receptor (beta chain) was recovered during a study of T cell responses to AZD1222 COVID-19 vaccine. Overall study context: Second-dose intervals near 4 or 12 weeks were combined.

This clone has a handful of counts. Its antigen is unidentified. The table came from immunoSEQ multiplex PCR; TCRdb's copy has only in-frame clones and leaves some out. The data contain roughly 130,000 clones, over 75% of them singletons. V lost 4 bases and J 0 bases, leaving 13 bases between the germline ends. This CDR3 comprises 16 residues. The germline V gene encodes CDR1 LGHDT and CDR2 YNNKEL (reference sequence). The study's findings and limits: Seropositive AZD1222 recipients at baseline numbered only six or seven. Vaccine-related CD4 TCRs covered spike, predominating at 160-218 and 743-854.

This chain links TRBV3-1 (or the pseudogene TRBV3-2) with TRBJ1-3; no firm D call. The clonotype originates from an adult in good health. Sequencing used peripheral blood, obtained on day 0 of AZD1222 vaccination. For the CDR3, the DNA is TGTGCCAGCAGCCCGACGCAGCTTCGCTCTGGAAACACCATATATTTT. Its protein is CASSPTQLRSGNTIYF.